Below are 23 T cell receptor beta chains sequenced from a single sample in a study of blood T cell repertoires in COVID-19. Here immunoSEQ multiplex PCR was the method, and the copy in TCRdb shows in-frame clones only, minus some. The sample lists approximately 200,000 clones, 75% to 90% occurring once. Sequenced material: PBMCs or T cells enriched from blood (not recorded which). These receptors originate from a woman aged 18-29 years in a cohort exposed to, infected with or recovered from COVID-19 (not recorded which).

The chain uses TRBV18 and TRBJ1-2; a weak D match, TRBD1 (6 bases). From germline, CDR1 is KGHSH and CDR2 LQKENI. Trimming removed 3 bases from V and 0 bases from J, with 8 bases in between. The CDR3 is 14 residues long. DNA of the CDR3: TGTGCCAGCTCACCTCGGACAGCTAACTATGGCTACACCTTC. Translation gives CASSPRTANYGYTF.

The chain is built from TRBV7-9 and TRBJ1-2; no definite D call. Germline V gene lookup returns CDR1 SEHNR and CDR2 FQNEAQ (reference sequence). CDR3 size: 12 residues. V was shortened by 5 bases and J by 4 bases, with 8 bases between the two germline ends. CDR3 bases: TGTGCCAGCAGCGAGGGTTCCTATGGCTACACCTTC. This encodes CASSEGSYGYTF. The full variable domain, with the rest looked up from reference TRBV7-9 and TRBJ1-2, is DTGVSQNPRHKITKRGQNVTFRCDPISEHNRLYWYRQTLGQGPEFLTYFQNEAQLEKSRLLSDRFSAERPKGSFSTLEIQRTEQGDSAMYLCASSEGSYGYTFGSGTRLTVV.

The chain has TRBV7-3 and TRBJ1-5; weak D call: TRBD1 (6 bases). Germline V lookup: CDR1 SGHTA, CDR2 FQGTGA. The CDR3 is made up of 13 amino acids. V lost 5 bases and J 5 bases, leaving 10 bases between the germline ends. In nucleotides, the CDR3 is TGTGCCAGCAGCAAGGACAGATATCAGCCCCAGCATTTT. This sequence encodes CASSKDRYQPQHF.

This chain joins TRBV9 and TRBJ2-5; 9 bases are shared with TRBD2. The CDR3 contains 15 residues. V lost 4 bases and J lost 3; bases outside the gene matches: 7. Per germline, CDR1 SGDLS and CDR2 YYNGEE. In nucleotides, the CDR3 is TGTGCCAGCAGCCCGCGGGGGGGGTGGGAAGAGACCCAGTACTTC. Protein sequence: CASSPRGGWEETQYF.

The chain links TRBV5-4 to TRBJ2-7, with 8 bases matching TRBD1. The germline V gene has CDR1 SGHNT and CDR2 YYREEE (reference sequence). The CDR3 is made up of 16 amino acids. Trimming cost V 4 bases and J 4 bases; bases outside gene matches: 13. In DNA, the CDR3 is TGTGCCAGCAGCCTGTCCCTCGACAGGGGTCGATACGAGCAGTACTTC. Its translation is CASSLSLDRGRYEQYF.

J is TRBJ1-1 and V is TRBV6-5, with 7 bases aligning to TRBD1. CDR3 size: 15 residues. J was trimmed by 2 bases and V by 0 bases; bases with no gene match: 3. Looked up from germline, CDR1 is MNHEY and CDR2 is SVGAGI. Here the CDR3 DNA reads TGTGCCAGCAGTTACTCGAGACAGGGAAACACTGAAGCTTTCTTT. Translation gives CASSYSRQGNTEAFF.

This chain joins TRBV5-5 and TRBJ2-3; D is ambiguous. The CDR3 loop spans 12 amino acids. The germline V and J ends were trimmed by 0 bases and 4 bases, with 3 bases remaining between them. The germline V gene encodes CDR1 SGHKS and CDR2 YYEKEE (reference sequence). CDR3 loop: CASSLAADTQYF. As DNA, the CDR3 is TGTGCCAGCAGCTTGGCGGCAGATACGCAGTATTTT.

The chain links TRBV19 to TRBJ1-6; D may be TRBD1 (5 bases). The CDR3 has 14 residues. Germline CDR1 LNHDA, CDR2 SQIVND (reference sequence). With 7 bases removed from V and 15 bases from J, the gap between germline ends came to 22 bases. CDR3 amino acids: CASNQGGSPLLLHF. The CDR3 DNA sequence: TGTGCCAGTAACCAGGGAGGATCCCCCCTTCTCCTCCACTTT.

The chain employs TRBV5-6 and TRBJ1-1; D may be TRBD1 (6 bases). From germline, CDR1 is SGHDT and CDR2 YYEEEE. The V end was cut by 4 bases, the J end by 8 bases, with 15 bases between. The CDR3 runs to 13 residues. This CDR3 reads CASSPQGLGEAFF. The CDR3 bases are TGTGCCAGCAGCCCCCAGGGGCTCGGGGAAGCTTTCTTT.

This clone was seen only once. This CDR3 is CAWSVLAGGPNEQFF. The CDR3 nucleotides are TGTGCCTGGAGTGTACTAGCGGGAGGGCCCAATGAGCAGTTCTTC. The V and J genes are TRBV30 and TRBJ2-1; 13 bases map to TRBD2. Germline V CDR1 and CDR2: GTSNPN, SVGIG (reference sequence). The CDR3 consists of 15 residues. With 0 bases clipped from V and 6 bases from J, the junction kept 2 bases outside the gene matches.

This clone was seen just once. The chain joins TRBV6-1 to TRBJ2-3; 9 bases align to TRBD1. This CDR3 has 15 residues. The ends lost 1 base at V and 3 bases at J; junction bases unmatched: 2. CDR1 is MNHNS and CDR2 is SASEGT in the germline V gene. In DNA, the CDR3 is TGTGCCAGCAGTGAAGGGACAGGGGAAACAGATACGCAGTATTTT. Its translation is CASSEGTGETDTQYF.

J is TRBJ1-1 and V is TRBV6-2 or TRBV6-3, with a tentative D call TRBD1 (5 bases). Deletions cut 0 bases from V and 0 bases from J, with 11 bases between. CDR3 length: 16 amino acids. The germline gives CDR1 MNHEY, CDR2 SVGEGT. DNA of the CDR3: TGTGCCAGCAGTTACTCGCGGGGGGGAATGAACACTGAAGCTTTCTTT. This translates into CASSYSRGGMNTEAFF.

A single count supports this clone. V is TRBV7-9 and J is TRBJ1-1; perhaps TRBD1 as D (5 bases). CDR1 is SEHNR, CDR2 FQNEAQ, per germline (reference sequence). Deletions cut 2 bases from V and 7 bases from J, with 11 bases between. This CDR3 has 13 amino acids. The CDR3 is CASSLQGFGEAFF. CDR3 nucleotide sequence: TGTGCCAGCAGCTTACAGGGATTCGGTGAAGCTTTCTTT.

CDR3 loop: CASSPRDTSGNTIYF. The CDR3 coding sequence is TGTGCCAGTAGCCCCCGGGACACCTCTGGAAACACCATATATTTT. The chain links TRBV19 to TRBJ1-3, with D possibly TRBD1 on 6 matching bases. Trimming cost V 6 bases and J 0 bases, with 12 bases left between them. CDR1 is LNHDA and CDR2 is SQIVND in the germline V gene (reference sequence). This CDR3 is built from 15 residues.

The rearrangement uses TRBV6-5 and TRBJ2-2; 7 bases are a match to TRBD2. The germline V gene encodes CDR1 MNHEY and CDR2 SVGAGI. This CDR3 contains 14 residues. The V and J ends lost 4 bases and 7 bases, in that order; junction bases with no gene match: 6. The CDR3 loop reads CASSFGGIVGELFF. The CDR3, as DNA: TGTGCCAGCAGTTTCGGGGGGATAGTCGGGGAGCTGTTTTTT.

V usage is TRBV5-1 and J usage is TRBJ2-1; a possible D gene is TRBD2 (5 bases). V was clipped by 4 bases and J by 12 bases, with 23 bases between them. Germline V gene lookup returns CDR1 SGHRS and CDR2 YFSETQ. This CDR3 has 15 residues. The CDR3 region has the DNA TGCGCCAGCAGCCCAGCCGATCCTGCGGTACGGGGGCAGTTCTTC. Encoded protein: CASSPADPAVRGQFF.

The rearrangement uses TRBV11-1 and TRBJ2-7; 9 bases are shared with TRBD2. V shed 1 base and J 3 bases; nucleotides not matched to a gene: 4. The CDR3 is made up of 15 amino acids. The germline V gene encodes CDR1 SGHAT and CDR2 FQDESV (reference sequence). The CDR3 region is CASSLGLAGYYEQYF. The DNA for the CDR3 is TGTGCCAGCAGCTTAGGGCTAGCGGGATACTACGAGCAGTACTTC.

This rearrangement joins TRBV10-3 to TRBJ1-1; 7 positions match TRBD1. Germline trimming cut 6 bases from V and 4 bases from J; bases unmatched to any gene: 5. CDR1 and CDR2 (germline): ENHRY, SYGVKD. CDR3 size: 13 residues. DNA for the CDR3: TGTGCCATCAGCCCTGGACAGGCCACTGAAGCTTTCTTT. It is translated as CAISPGQATEAFF.

The rearrangement uses TRBV27 and TRBJ1-1; 9 nucleotides align to TRBD1. Per germline, CDR1 MNHEY and CDR2 SMNVEV (reference sequence). This CDR3 has 17 residues. Trimming at V came to 2 bases and at J to 0 bases, leaving 7 bases not matched to a gene. In DNA, the CDR3 is TGTGCCAGCAGTTTAAGGACAGGGGCACCCATGAACACTGAAGCTTTCTTT. Protein product: CASSLRTGAPMNTEAFF.

The V gene is TRBV9, the J gene TRBJ2-1; 8 nucleotides agree with TRBD1. CDR1 and CDR2 (germline): SGDLS, YYNGEE. The CDR3 totals 15 residues. Trimming removed 4 bases from V and 7 bases from J; junction bases left unmatched: 10. The chain's CDR3 is CASSKPGQAVNEQFF. CDR3 nucleotide sequence: TGTGCCAGCAGCAAGCCGGGACAGGCCGTAAATGAGCAGTTCTTC.

The chain couples TRBV11-2 to TRBJ1-4, with D perhaps matching TRBD1 (6 bases). This CDR3 is built from 13 residues. Trimming removed 1 base at V and 7 bases at J, with 7 bases between. The germline V gene has CDR1 SGHAT and CDR2 FQNNGV. In nucleotides, the CDR3 is TGTGCCAGCAGCTTAGGCAGGGGTGAAAAACTGTTTTTT. It specifies CASSLGRGEKLFF. The full variable domain, in which reference TRBV11-2 and TRBJ1-4 provide the parts outside the CDR3, is EAGVAQSPRYKIIEKRQSVAFWCNPISGHATLYWYQQILGQGPKLLIQFQNNGVVDDSQLPKDRFSAERLKGVDSTLKIQPAKLEDSAVYLCASSLGRGEKLFFGSGTQLSVL.

The chain links TRBV6-5 to TRBJ2-3, with D hard to call. The CDR3 length is 14 residues. Trimming took off 6 bases at V and 0 bases at J, with 10 bases between the two ends. Germline V gene lookup returns CDR1 MNHEY and CDR2 SVGAGI. The CDR3 protein is CASSPSQSTDTQYF. CDR3 sequence (DNA): TGTGCCAGCAGCCCCTCACAGAGCACAGATACGCAGTATTTT.

CDR3 region: CASSPPRRGGGDTQYF. The CDR3 DNA is TGTGCCAGCAGCCCGCCCCGGCGGGGGGGCGGAGATACGCAGTATTTT. The V and J genes are TRBV27 and TRBJ2-3; TRBD2 aligns across 9 bases. The CDR3 is 16 residues long. The V gene's germline CDR1 is MNHEY and CDR2 SMNVEV (reference sequence). V was clipped by 6 bases and J by 5 bases; unmatched bases: 12.